The 27 T cell receptor beta chains below all came from one sample that was sequenced in a study of early T cells in non-severe SARS-CoV-2 infection. Each CDR3 protein is one row after TCRdb ran MiXCR on the 5' RACE reads. In the table there are approximately 120,000 distinct CDR3 sequences, under 15% of which are singletons. What was sequenced was whole blood. The receptor source for this set is an adult who was a healthcare worker with PCR-confirmed SARS-CoV-2 infection or an uninfected control (not recorded which).

This clonotype was seen only a few times. The genes are TRBV7-8 and TRBJ2-5; TRBD2 aligns across 7 bases. Per the germline V gene, CDR1 is SGHVS and CDR2 is FQNEAQ. The CDR3 extends over 14 amino acids. Germline trimming cut 5 bases from V and 2 bases from J; bases unmatched to any gene: 5. The CDR3 loop is CASSGTSVQETQYF. CDR3 coding DNA: TGTGCCAGCAGCGGAACTAGCGTACAAGAGACCCAGTACTTC.

Only one count was recorded for this clonotype. The chain combines TRBV6-2 or TRBV6-3 with TRBJ1-1; TRBD1 matches 9 bases. Germline assignment: CDR1 MNHEY and CDR2 SVGEGT. There are 16 residues in the CDR3. The V and J ends lost 2 bases and 0 bases, in that order; junction bases with no gene match: 4. The CDR3 protein is CASSYPGQGMNTEAFF. The CDR3 DNA reads as TGTGCCAGCAGTTACCCTGGACAGGGGATGAACACTGAAGCTTTCTTT.

The rearrangement uses TRBV27 and TRBJ2-5, with 7 bases aligning to TRBD2. Germline values: CDR1 MNHEY, CDR2 SMNVEV (reference sequence). The ends lost 9 bases at V and 5 bases at J; junction bases unmatched: 9. CDR3 length equals 13 residues. Written as DNA, the CDR3 is TGTGCCAGGGGGGAGGGGAGGAAGGAGACCCAGTACTTC. Translation gives CARGEGRKETQYF.

The gene calls are TRBV12-3 or TRBV12-4 and TRBJ1-2; weak D call: TRBD1 (5 bases). The CDR3 loop spans 14 amino acids. The V end lost 4 bases, the J end lost 2 bases, and 11 bases lay between the germline ends. As DNA, the CDR3 is TGTGCCAGCAGTTGGGGCAGGGCAAACTATGGCTACACCTTC. Protein sequence: CASSWGRANYGYTF.

This clonotype was observed a handful of times. The chain carries TRBV2 and TRBJ2-7; D not certain. Germline-derived CDR1 and CDR2 are SNHLY and FYNNEI. The V end lost 2 bases, the J end lost 2 bases, and 4 bases lay between the germline ends. This CDR3 spans 12 amino acids. For the CDR3, the DNA is TGTGCCAGCAGTGAATTGACCTACGAGCAGTACTTC. Translated: CASSELTYEQYF. Based on the CDR3 plus reference TRBV2 and TRBJ2-7, the full variable domain is EPEVTQTPSHQVTQMGQEVILRCVPISNHLYFYWYRQILGQKVEFLVSFYNNEISEKSEIFDDQFSVERPDGSNFTLKIRSTKLEDSAMYFCASSELTYEQYFGPGTRLTVT.

Only a few counts were recorded for this clonotype. V usage is TRBV20-1 and J usage is TRBJ2-5; D possibly corresponds to TRBD1 (6 bases). Trimming shortened V by 0 bases and J by 5 bases, and 10 bases separated the two germline ends. Germline CDR1 DFQATT, CDR2 SNEGSKA (reference sequence). There are 13 residues in the CDR3. CDR3 nucleotide sequence: TGCAGTGCTAGAGATACAGGGACGGAGACCCAGTACTTC. This translates into CSARDTGTETQYF.

This clonotype turned up a few times. The rearrangement joins TRBV4-1 to TRBJ2-1; 11 bases fit TRBD1. Germline-derived CDR1 and CDR2 are MGHRA and YSYEKL. The CDR3 spans 15 residues. The junction had 2 bases not matched to a gene; V was cut back by 3 bases and J by 4 bases. CDR3 sequence: CASSHGTGGYNEQFF. The CDR3, as DNA: TGCGCCAGCAGCCATGGGACAGGGGGTTACAATGAGCAGTTCTTC.

There are a few counts of this clonotype. This rearrangement joins TRBV30 to TRBJ2-7; no reliable D call. Trimming pared 1 base from V and 1 base from J, leaving 2 bases between. CDR3 length: 11 residues. Germline CDR1 GTSNPN, CDR2 SVGIG (reference sequence). CDR3: CAWSGSYEQYF. The CDR3, as DNA: TGTGCCTGGAGTGGGTCCTACGAGCAGTACTTC.

This clonotype has more than one count but fewer than ten. The J gene is TRBJ1-3, the V gene TRBV5-5; 8 positions agree with TRBD1. The germline V gene encodes CDR1 SGHKS and CDR2 YYEKEE (reference sequence). V lost 4 bases and J lost 7; bases outside the gene matches: 7. The CDR3 spans 14 residues. CDR3 residues: CASSTDRERNTIYF. Here the CDR3 DNA reads TGTGCCAGCAGCACGGACAGGGAAAGGAACACCATATATTTT.

This clonotype has just a few counts. DNA of the CDR3: TGTGCCAGCAGAGAGGGGGGAGAGACCCAGTACTTC. Translation: CASREGGETQYF. The chain joins TRBV2 to TRBJ2-5; D may be TRBD1 or TRBD2 (6 bases each). CDR3 length: 12 amino acids. Trimming left V 6 bases short and J 4 bases short, with 9 bases between. CDR1 and CDR2 from the germline V gene are SNHLY and FYNNEI.

The chain couples TRBV7-9 to TRBJ2-1; D perhaps matches TRBD2 (5 bases). Trimming removed 1 base from V and 5 bases from J, with 9 bases in between. The CDR3 runs to 14 residues. Germline-derived CDR1 and CDR2 are SEHNR and FQNEAQ (reference sequence). The CDR3 nucleotides are TGTGCCAGCAGCTTAGAAGGACTGAACAATGAGCAGTTCTTC. Translated: CASSLEGLNNEQFF. Variable domain in full (rest from reference TRBV7-9 and TRBJ2-1): DTGVSQNPRHKITKRGQNVTFRCDPISEHNRLYWYRQTLGQGPEFLTYFQNEAQLEKSRLLSDRFSAERPKGSFSTLEIQRTEQGDSAMYLCASSLEGLNNEQFFGPGTRLTVL.

This clonotype was found a few times. The V and J genes are TRBV4-1 and TRBJ1-1; D unclear. The germline V and J ends were trimmed by 3 bases and 4 bases, with 9 bases remaining between them. CDR3 length: 13 amino acids. Per the germline V gene, CDR1 is MGHRA and CDR2 is YSYEKL. The CDR3 loop is CASSQAVGTEAFF. The DNA for the CDR3 is TGCGCCAGCAGCCAGGCGGTGGGCACTGAAGCTTTCTTT.

In its sample, this clonotype was seen a few times. J is TRBJ1-2 and V is TRBV7-9; D remains ambiguous. Trimming took 5 bases from V and 1 from J, leaving 17 bases between them. CDR1 is SEHNR and CDR2 is FQNEAQ in the germline V gene (reference sequence). This CDR3 is 16 amino acids long. The CDR3 sequence is CASSPPSSWNNYGYTF. The CDR3 nucleotides are TGTGCCAGCAGCCCCCCGTCTTCCTGGAATAACTATGGCTACACCTTC.

This clonotype showed up many times. The gene calls are TRBV30 and TRBJ1-1; 8 nucleotides line up with TRBD1. The V and J ends lost 3 bases and 5 bases, in that order; junction bases with no gene match: 11. CDR1 and CDR2 from the germline V gene are GTSNPN and SVGIG (reference sequence). The CDR3 is 15 residues long. In DNA, the CDR3 is TGTGCCTGGAGCGTGATCGACAGGGGAGGGACTGAAGCTTTCTTT. Residues: CAWSVIDRGGTEAFF.

The chain couples TRBV5-1 to TRBJ2-7, with D tentatively TRBD1 (6 bases). The CDR3 is 15 amino acids. CDR1 and CDR2 (germline): SGHRS, YFSETQ. Trimming left V 1 base short and J 2 bases short, with 13 bases between. Here the CDR3 DNA reads TGCGCCAGCAGCTTGCAGGACAGCCTTACCTACGAGCAGTACTTC. It encodes CASSLQDSLTYEQYF.

This clonotype showed up just a few times. The chain uses TRBV20-1 and TRBJ1-2, with no clear D. The germline V gene has CDR1 DFQATT and CDR2 SNEGSKA (reference sequence). Trimming left V 5 bases short and J 0 bases short, with 10 bases between. This CDR3 is built from 13 residues. The CDR3: CSAYRGTNYGYTF. The CDR3 nucleotides read TGCAGTGCTTACCGGGGTACTAACTATGGCTACACCTTC.

This clonotype was observed a few times. The gene calls are TRBV7-8 and TRBJ2-7, with a possible D match to TRBD2 (5 bases). V gave up 5 bases and J gave up 3 bases, with 14 bases separating them. CDR1 is SGHVS, CDR2 FQNEAQ, per germline. The length of the CDR3 is 14 residues. The CDR3: CASSRVYGSYEQYF. The DNA for the CDR3 is TGTGCCAGCAGCCGCGTTTATGGGAGCTACGAGCAGTACTTC.

The V gene is TRBV11-2, the J gene TRBJ2-5; D is uncertain. Per germline, CDR1 SGHAT and CDR2 FQNNGV. The V gene lost 7 bases and the J gene lost 5 bases, with 8 bases spanning the gap. The CDR3 covers 11 residues. The CDR3 region has the DNA TGTGCCAGCACCCCCCGGGAGACCCAGTACTTC. Residues: CASTPRETQYF.

The rearrangement joins TRBV11-1 to TRBJ2-2; D remains unclear. The CDR3 is 14 amino acids. Germline V gene sequence: CDR1 SGHAT, CDR2 FQDESV (reference sequence). The V end was cut by 3 bases, the J end by 6 bases, with 11 bases between. The CDR3 bases are TGTGCCAGCAGCTTGATTTCCGGCGCCGGGGAGCTGTTTTTT. Protein: CASSLISGAGELFF.

The rearrangement uses TRBV7-9 and TRBJ2-2, with 7 nucleotides matching TRBD1. Germline CDR1 and CDR2: SEHNR and FQNEAQ (reference sequence). This CDR3 comprises 16 residues. The V gene end was trimmed by 5 bases and the J gene end by 5 bases; junction bases not matched to a gene: 11. Here the CDR3 DNA reads TGTGCCAGCAGCCCAGCCGACAGGGAGAGGACCGGGGAGCTGTTTTTT. Its protein is CASSPADRERTGELFF.

Many counts were recorded for this clonotype. The chain recombines TRBV16 with TRBJ1-5; 8 bases line up with TRBD1. The germline V gene has CDR1 KGHSY and CDR2 FQNENV. The CDR3 consists of 14 residues. V trimming: 2 bases; J trimming: 7 bases; junction bases outside the gene matches: 4. The DNA of the CDR3 is TGTGCCAGCAGCCAAGACAGGGGTGGACAGCCCCAGCATTTT. This translates into CASSQDRGGQPQHF.

The chain combines TRBV7-9 with TRBJ2-4; a weak D match, TRBD1 (6 bases). The ends were cut back, 5 bases at V and 6 bases at J, with 14 bases in the middle. The germline CDR1 and CDR2 sequences are SEHNR and FQNEAQ (reference sequence). The CDR3 consists of 14 residues. CDR3 residues: CASSRTDEGNIQYF. CDR3 coding DNA: TGTGCCAGCAGCCGGACAGACGAGGGAAACATTCAGTACTTC.

The V and J genes are TRBV5-1 and TRBJ1-1; D remains unclear. The CDR3 totals 14 residues. CDR1 is SGHRS, CDR2 YFSETQ, per germline. Between the trimmed V and J ends, which lost 2 bases and 0 bases, there was a span of 8 bases. CDR3 amino acids: CASSFFGLNTEAFF. In DNA, the CDR3 is TGCGCCAGCAGCTTCTTCGGCCTGAACACTGAAGCTTTCTTT.

This rearrangement joins TRBV9 to TRBJ2-6; either TRBD1 or TRBD2 may supply D (5 bases each). Trimming took 0 bases from V and 4 from J, leaving 8 bases between them. The CDR3 covers 15 residues. Germline V gene sequence: CDR1 SGDLS, CDR2 YYNGEE. CDR3 residues: CASSVGQRGANVLTF. CDR3 DNA: TGTGCCAGCAGCGTAGGACAGCGGGGGGCCAACGTCCTGACTTTC.

J is TRBJ2-4 and V is TRBV13, with 12 bases matching TRBD2. The CDR3 totals 18 residues. The J segment lost 9 bases and the V segment lost 2 bases, leaving 14 bases of the junction unmatched. The germline CDR1 and CDR2 sequences are PRHDT and FYEKMQ (reference sequence). CDR3 coding DNA: TGTGCCAGCAGCTTAAGTCTAGCGGGGGGGCCGGTCGTTGGCATTCAGTACTTC. This encodes CASSLSLAGGPVVGIQYF.

The V gene is TRBV10-3, the J gene TRBJ2-7; no reliable D call. This CDR3 comprises 14 residues. Trimming cost V 1 base and J 2 bases, with 9 bases left between them. In germline, CDR1 is ENHRY, CDR2 SYGVKD. This chain's CDR3 is CAISEFDGPYEQYF. CDR3 in DNA: TGTGCCATCAGTGAGTTTGACGGGCCCTACGAGCAGTACTTC.

This chain's CDR3 is CASSGAGTHSNQPQHF. The CDR3 DNA reads TGTGCCAGCAGCGGGGCCGGGACACATAGCAATCAGCCCCAGCATTTT. The rearrangement joins TRBV6-1 to TRBJ1-5; D is perhaps TRBD1 (6 bases). In germline, CDR1 is MNHNS, CDR2 SASEGT. CDR3 size: 16 residues. V gave up 6 bases and J gave up 0 bases, with 15 bases separating them.